These T cell receptor beta chains were read from a single sample in a study of post-analysis software for immune sequencing data. TCRdb recomputed calls from the PCR reads with MiXCR, one row per CDR3 protein. This sample has around 710,000 distinct CDR3 sequences, with about half found just once. The specimen was blood. All receptors derive from a girl aged 10 to 17 with multiple sclerosis. CDR3s include the opening cysteine and the closing phenylalanine or tryptophan. D genes are given only for firm matches. Only some rows state a clone size, as once, few, many or a class for expanded clones.

>NA|TRBV28|NA|TRBJ2-4
TGTGCCAGCAGTTCGGAAGACCGCGACACAACCAAAAACATTCAGTACTTC
CASSSEDRDTTKNIQYF
>NA|TRBV6-5|NA|TRBJ1-6
TGTGCCAGCCGAGAAAGAGTTCTGAATTCACCCCTCCACTTT
CASRERVLNSPLHF
>NA|TRBV7-9|TRBD2|TRBJ2-5
TGTGCCAGCAGCCCCGGGGGGATCCGGCAAGAGACCCAGTACTTC
CASSPGGIRQETQYF
>NA|TRBV5-1|NA|TRBJ1-1
TGCGCCAGCAGCTGGAGGGGGTCGGGACAAACGAACACTGAAGCTTTCTTT
CASSWRGSGQTNTEAFF
>few|TRBV29-1|NA|TRBJ1-2
TGCAGCGTTGAAGCCCGGGATGGCTACACCTTC
CSVEARDGYTF
>few|TRBV19|NA|TRBJ1-4
TGTGCCAGTAGTATGGGGCAATGGGAAAAACTGTTTTTT
CASSMGQWEKLFF
>few|TRBV7-3|NA|TRBJ2-1
TGTGCCAGCAGCTCCCAAGGGTTGATTGGCGATGAGCAGTTCTTC
CASSSQGLIGDEQFF
>NA|TRBV9|NA|TRBJ2-3
TGTGCCAGCAGCGTCGGACAAAGCACAGATACGCAGTATTTT
CASSVGQSTDTQYF
>NA|TRBV5-5|NA|TRBJ2-5
TGTGCCAGCAGCCATTGGGAAATCCAAGAGACCCAGTACTTC
CASSHWEIQETQYF
>NA|TRBV18|TRBD2|TRBJ2-7
TGTGCCAGCTCAAATCAGGACCGGGGGGTTTACGAGCAGTACTTC
CASSNQDRGVYEQYF
>NA|TRBV20-1|TRBD2|TRBJ2-7
TGCAGTGCTAGCGGGGCAGCGGGATCGGCGTACGAGCAGTACTTC
CSASGAAGSAYEQYF
>NA|TRBV7-9|NA|TRBJ2-1
TGTGCCAGCAGCGCTAGGGGCGGCAGGAGCAATGAGCAGTTCTTC
CASSARGGRSNEQFF
>NA|TRBV7-9|TRBD2|TRBJ2-1
TGTGCCAGCAGCTTAACGACCGGGACTAGCGGCTACAATGAGCAGTTCTTC
CASSLTTGTSGYNEQFF
>NA|TRBV4-3|TRBD2|TRBJ2-1
TGCGCCAGCAGCCAAGATGGTAGCGGGAGCTACAATGAGCAGTTCTTC
CASSQDGSGSYNEQFF
>NA|TRBV7-8|NA|TRBJ2-3
TGTGCCAGCAGTACGACCGGGCGGGATACGCAGTATTTT
CASSTTGRDTQYF
>NA|TRBV7-8|NA|TRBJ2-5
TGTGCCAGCAGCTTAAGGACAATTCAAGGCCAGGAGACCCAGTACTTC
CASSLRTIQGQETQYF
>NA|TRBV7-2|TRBD2|TRBJ2-3
TGTGCCAGCAGCTTACTGGGACTAGCGGGAGCAAACACAGATACGCAGTATTTT
CASSLLGLAGANTDTQYF